Shown below are 8 T cell receptor beta chains from a single sample sequenced in a study of blood T cell repertoires in COVID-19. The repertoire was sequenced with immunoSEQ multiplex PCR; TCRdb's copy has only in-frame clones and lacks some. The data show 70,000 or so clones, about nine tenths seen once. The sequenced sample consisted of peripheral blood. These receptors were obtained from a man aged 50 or older with active COVID-19.

V is TRBV19 and J is TRBJ2-1, with 9 bases that match TRBD2. V dropped 6 bases and J dropped 8; count of bases not matched to a gene: 8. CDR3 length: 14 amino acids. Germline values: CDR1 LNHDA, CDR2 SQIVND (reference sequence). The chain's CDR3 is CASSDELAGDEQFF. CDR3 nucleotides: TGTGCCAGTAGCGATGAACTAGCGGGCGATGAGCAGTTCTTC.

The V and J genes are TRBV19 and TRBJ2-2; no firm D call. Germline-derived CDR1 and CDR2 are LNHDA and SQIVND (reference sequence). The ends were cut back, 4 bases at V and 2 bases at J, with 8 bases in the middle. The CDR3 totals 14 residues. CDR3 DNA sequence: TGTGCCAGTAGTACGACTGATAACACCGGGGAGCTGTTTTTT. It is translated as CASSTTDNTGELFF.

The genes are TRBV27 and TRBJ2-5, with a tentative D call TRBD1 (6 bases). Per germline, CDR1 MNHEY and CDR2 SMNVEV (reference sequence). Trimming cost V 6 bases and J 5 bases, with 16 bases left between them. The CDR3 extends over 14 amino acids. For the CDR3, the DNA is TGTGCCAGCAGCGCTTTGGGGGCGGTTGAGACCCAGTACTTC. As protein: CASSALGAVETQYF.

This clone was found once. The chain has TRBV4-3 and TRBJ1-5; the D gene is possibly TRBD1 (6 bases). The germline V gene encodes CDR1 LGHNA and CDR2 YSLEER. The V and J ends lost 1 base and 6 bases respectively, with 16 bases between them. CDR3 size: 16 residues. In nucleotides, the CDR3 is TGCGCCAGCAGCCAAGTCATTTATGGCAGGGGTCAGCCCCAGCATTTT. Encoded protein: CASSQVIYGRGQPQHF.

The genes are TRBV19 and TRBJ1-3, with D tentatively TRBD1 (5 bases). Germline V gene data show CDR1 as LNHDA and CDR2 as SQIVND (reference sequence). This CDR3 spans 17 amino acids. V gave up 4 bases and J gave up 0 bases, with 16 bases separating them. CDR3 in amino acids: CASSKWGVSSSGNTIYF. Here the CDR3 DNA reads TGTGCCAGTAGTAAATGGGGGGTTTCAAGCTCTGGAAACACCATATATTTT.

This chain connects TRBV5-6 to TRBJ2-7; TRBD1 matches 10 bases. Germline V lookup: CDR1 SGHDT, CDR2 YYEEEE. The CDR3 length is 13 residues. J was trimmed by 7 bases and V by 2 bases; bases with no gene match: 3. This CDR3 is CASSFGTGVEQYF. As DNA, the CDR3 is TGTGCCAGCAGCTTTGGGACAGGGGTTGAGCAGTACTTC. The whole variable domain, remainder taken from reference TRBV5-6 and TRBJ2-7, is DAGVTQSPTHLIKTRGQQVTLRCSPKSGHDTVSWYQQALGQGPQFIFQYYEEEERQRGNFPDRFSGHQFPNYSSELNVNALLLGDSALYLCASSFGTGVEQYFGPGTRLTVT.

V is TRBV3-1 (or the pseudogene TRBV3-2) and J is TRBJ2-1; 10 bases line up with TRBD2. V lost 4 bases, J lost 5 bases, and 2 bases stayed unmatched. CDR3 length: 14 residues. The germline CDR1 and CDR2 sequences are LGHDT and YNNKEL (reference sequence). In DNA, the CDR3 is TGTGCCAGCAGCCGGCTAGCGGGAGACAATGAGCAGTTCTTC. Translated, it gives CASSRLAGDNEQFF.

This clone was detected many times. V usage is TRBV4-1 and J usage is TRBJ1-1, with D perhaps TRBD1 (5 bases). CDR1 is MGHRA, CDR2 YSYEKL, per germline. This CDR3 spans 15 amino acids. Trimming shortened V by 0 bases and J by 5 bases, and 13 bases separated the two germline ends. CDR3 region: CASSQDWGDGTEAFF. In nucleotides, the CDR3 is TGCGCCAGCAGCCAAGATTGGGGGGATGGGACTGAAGCTTTCTTT.